Listed here are 5 T cell receptor beta chains from one sample, sequenced in a study of blood T cell repertoires in COVID-19. Profiling relied on immunoSEQ multiplex PCR, and the TCRdb table lists in-frame clones only, not all of them. This sample carries 250,000 to 350,000 clones, roughly 84% of them seen once, and the ten largest clones take 0.87%. Source material: peripheral blood. The receptors come from a human donor with COVID-19, enrolled during active disease. The donor label of this sample is uncertain.

V usage is TRBV7-2 and J usage is TRBJ2-6; possible D gene TRBD2, 5 bases. Per the germline V gene, CDR1 is SGHTA and CDR2 is FQGNSA. V shed 1 base and J shed 0 bases, with 16 bases lying between them. This CDR3 has 19 residues. In nucleotides, the CDR3 is TGTGCCAGCAGCTTAGGGGGAGCAGCTTCCTACTCTGGGGCCAACGTCCTGACTTTC. Its protein is CASSLGGAASYSGANVLTF.

The rearrangement joins TRBV6-1 to TRBJ2-2, with 7 bases that match TRBD2. Per the germline V gene, CDR1 is MNHNS and CDR2 is SASEGT. V shed 4 bases, J shed 6 bases, and the junction held 11 bases outside the gene matches. The CDR3 has 16 residues. CDR3 sequence (DNA): TGTGCCAGCAGTGCCCGGGGAGGGGTGGGGTCCGGGGAGCTGTTTTTT. Translation gives CASSARGGVGSGELFF.

V and J are TRBV30 and TRBJ1-5; possibly TRBD1 for D (5 bases). Trimming shortened V by 2 bases and J by 6 bases, and 11 bases separated the two germline ends. The length of the CDR3 is 13 residues. CDR1 is GTSNPN, CDR2 SVGIG, per germline (reference sequence). The CDR3 DNA reads TGTGCCTGGAGTCGGGGGGGAACTCAGCCCCAGCATTTT. Its protein product is CAWSRGGTQPQHF.

This clone was observed a few times. The chain uses TRBV29-1 and TRBJ2-1; TRBD1 might be the D (7 bases). Trimming removed 7 bases at V and 0 bases at J, with 13 bases between. The germline CDR1 and CDR2 sequences are SQVTM and ANQGSEA. The CDR3 has 14 residues. The CDR3 reads CSAAGGSSYNEQFF. The CDR3 nucleotides read TGCAGCGCCGCAGGGGGGAGCTCCTACAATGAGCAGTTCTTC.

The chain combines TRBV10-1 with TRBJ2-3; the match to TRBD2 covers 11 bases. The CDR3 is 15 amino acids. V shed 6 bases and J 4 bases; nucleotides not matched to a gene: 6. Germline-derived CDR1 and CDR2 are WNHNN and SYGVQD (reference sequence). Written as DNA, the CDR3 is TGCGCCAGCAGCCAACCGGGACTAGCGGCAGATACGCAGTATTTT. It yields the protein CASSQPGLAADTQYF.